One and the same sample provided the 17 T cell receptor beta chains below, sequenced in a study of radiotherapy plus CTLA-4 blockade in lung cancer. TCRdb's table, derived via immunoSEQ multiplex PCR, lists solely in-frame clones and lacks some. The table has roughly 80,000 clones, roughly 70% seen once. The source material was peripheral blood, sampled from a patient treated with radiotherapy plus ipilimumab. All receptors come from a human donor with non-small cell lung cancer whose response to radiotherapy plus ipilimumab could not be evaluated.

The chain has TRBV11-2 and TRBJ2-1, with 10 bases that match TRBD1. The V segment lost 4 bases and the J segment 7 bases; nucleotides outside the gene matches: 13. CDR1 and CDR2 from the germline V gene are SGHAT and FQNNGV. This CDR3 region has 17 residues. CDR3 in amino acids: CASSSLFRQGAGNEQFF. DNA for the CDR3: TGTGCCAGCAGCTCCTTATTCCGACAGGGGGCTGGGAATGAGCAGTTCTTC.

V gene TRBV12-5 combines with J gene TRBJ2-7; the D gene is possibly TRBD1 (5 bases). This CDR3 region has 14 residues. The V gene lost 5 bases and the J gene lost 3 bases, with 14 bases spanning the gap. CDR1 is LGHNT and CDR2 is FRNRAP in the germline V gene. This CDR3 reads CASGPITGSYEQYF. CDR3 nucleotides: TGTGCTAGTGGTCCTATTACAGGCAGCTACGAGCAGTACTTC.

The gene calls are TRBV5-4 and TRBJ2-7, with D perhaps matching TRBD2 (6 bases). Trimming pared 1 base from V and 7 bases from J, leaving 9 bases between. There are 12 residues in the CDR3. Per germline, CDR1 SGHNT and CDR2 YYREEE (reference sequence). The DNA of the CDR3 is TGTGCCAGCAGCTTGAGTGGGAGGGAGCAGTACTTC. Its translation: CASSLSGREQYF.

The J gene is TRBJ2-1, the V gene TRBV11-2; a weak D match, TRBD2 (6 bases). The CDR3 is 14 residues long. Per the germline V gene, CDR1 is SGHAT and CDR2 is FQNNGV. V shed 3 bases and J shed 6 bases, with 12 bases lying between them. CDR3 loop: CASSLAGPVNEQFF. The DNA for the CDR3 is TGTGCCAGCAGCTTGGCGGGGCCGGTCAATGAGCAGTTCTTC.

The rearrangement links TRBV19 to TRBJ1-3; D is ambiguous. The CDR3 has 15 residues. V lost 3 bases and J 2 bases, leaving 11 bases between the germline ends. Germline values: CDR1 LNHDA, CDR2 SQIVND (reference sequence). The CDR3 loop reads CASSISHAAGNTIYF. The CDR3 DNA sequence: TGTGCCAGTAGTATCTCACACGCGGCTGGAAACACCATATATTTT.

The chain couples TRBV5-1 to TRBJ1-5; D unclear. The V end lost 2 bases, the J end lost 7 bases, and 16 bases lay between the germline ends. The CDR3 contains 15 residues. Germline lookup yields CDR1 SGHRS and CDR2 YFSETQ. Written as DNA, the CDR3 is TGCGCCAGCAGCTTAAGCGGTTCGGGAGGGCAGCCCCAGCATTTT. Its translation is CASSLSGSGGQPQHF.

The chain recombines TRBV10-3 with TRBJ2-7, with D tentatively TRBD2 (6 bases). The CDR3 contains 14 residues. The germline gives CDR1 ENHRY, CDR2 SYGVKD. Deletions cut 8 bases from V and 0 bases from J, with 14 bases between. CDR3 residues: CAIAGREGSYEQYF. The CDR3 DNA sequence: TGTGCCATCGCGGGGAGAGAGGGCTCCTACGAGCAGTACTTC.

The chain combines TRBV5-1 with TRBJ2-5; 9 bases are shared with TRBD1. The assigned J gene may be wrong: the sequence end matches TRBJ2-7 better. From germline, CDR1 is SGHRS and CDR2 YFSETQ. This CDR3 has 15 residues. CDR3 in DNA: TGCGCCAGCAGCTTGGCGGGGACAGGGCCCTACGAGCAGTACTTC. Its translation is CASSLAGTGPYEQYF.

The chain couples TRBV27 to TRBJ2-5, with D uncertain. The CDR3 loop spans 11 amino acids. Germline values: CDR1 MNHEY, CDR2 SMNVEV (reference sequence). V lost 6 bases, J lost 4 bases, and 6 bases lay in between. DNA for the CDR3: TGTGCCAGCAGAACGGGAGAGACCCAGTACTTC. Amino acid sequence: CASRTGETQYF.

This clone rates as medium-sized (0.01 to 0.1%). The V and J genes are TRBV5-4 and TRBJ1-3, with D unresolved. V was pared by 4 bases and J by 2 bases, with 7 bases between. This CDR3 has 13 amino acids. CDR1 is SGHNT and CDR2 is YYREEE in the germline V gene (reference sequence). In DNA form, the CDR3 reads TGTGCCAGCAGCATCCCGGCTGGAAACACCATATATTTT. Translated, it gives CASSIPAGNTIYF.

DNA for the CDR3: TGTGCCAGCAGTTTCCGCCCCTCGGGACTAGCGAGCCACGAGCAGTACTTC. Its translation is CASSFRPSGLASHEQYF. The V call is TRBV27, the J call TRBJ2-7; TRBD2 matches at 10 bases. CDR3 size: 17 residues. CDR1 is MNHEY and CDR2 is SMNVEV in the germline V gene (reference sequence). The V gene end was trimmed by 3 bases and the J gene end by 5 bases; junction bases not matched to a gene: 13.

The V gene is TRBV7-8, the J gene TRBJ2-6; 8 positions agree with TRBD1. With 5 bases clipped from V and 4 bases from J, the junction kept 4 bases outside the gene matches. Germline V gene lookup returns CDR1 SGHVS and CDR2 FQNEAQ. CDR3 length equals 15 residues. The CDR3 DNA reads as TGTGCCAGCAGCGCCCGGACAGGGGGGGCCAACGTCCTGACTTTC. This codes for CASSARTGGANVLTF.

The CDR3 region has the DNA TGTGCCACCAGCAGGGGGAAGGGGAACTATGGCTACACCTTC. Its translation: CATSRGKGNYGYTF. The V gene is TRBV15, the J gene TRBJ1-2; possibly TRBD1 for D (5 bases). Germline V gives CDR1 LNHNV, CDR2 YYDKDF (reference sequence). CDR3 length: 14 amino acids. The V end was cut by 3 bases, the J end by 2 bases, with 10 bases between.

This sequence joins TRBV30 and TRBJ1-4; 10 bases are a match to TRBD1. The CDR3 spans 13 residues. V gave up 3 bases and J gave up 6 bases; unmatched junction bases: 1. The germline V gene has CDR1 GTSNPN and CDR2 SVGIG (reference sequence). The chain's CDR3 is CAWRGQGYEKLFF. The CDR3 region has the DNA TGTGCCTGGAGGGGACAGGGGTATGAAAAACTGTTTTTT.

In DNA, the CDR3 is TGTGCCAGCAGCGTAGGACAGGGGACCTACGAGCAGTACTTC. It translates to CASSVGQGTYEQYF. This chain uses TRBV9 with TRBJ2-7; 8 bases line up with TRBD1. The CDR3 runs 14 residues. In germline, CDR1 is SGDLS, CDR2 YYNGEE. V was pared by 0 bases and J by 2 bases, with 1 base of the junction left unmatched.

The CDR3 spells CASSSGLARYEQYF. The CDR3 DNA is TGTGCCAGCAGCAGCGGACTAGCGCGCTACGAGCAGTACTTC. The genes are TRBV11-2 and TRBJ2-7, with 9 bases lining up with TRBD2. Germline lookup yields CDR1 SGHAT and CDR2 FQNNGV. Trimming cost V 5 bases and J 3 bases; bases outside gene matches: 5. The length of the CDR3 is 14 residues.

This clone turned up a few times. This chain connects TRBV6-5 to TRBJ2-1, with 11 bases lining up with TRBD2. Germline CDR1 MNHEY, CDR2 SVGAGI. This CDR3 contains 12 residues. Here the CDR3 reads CTTGTSGNEQFF. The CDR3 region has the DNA TGTACTACCGGGACTAGCGGAAATGAGCAGTTCTTC.